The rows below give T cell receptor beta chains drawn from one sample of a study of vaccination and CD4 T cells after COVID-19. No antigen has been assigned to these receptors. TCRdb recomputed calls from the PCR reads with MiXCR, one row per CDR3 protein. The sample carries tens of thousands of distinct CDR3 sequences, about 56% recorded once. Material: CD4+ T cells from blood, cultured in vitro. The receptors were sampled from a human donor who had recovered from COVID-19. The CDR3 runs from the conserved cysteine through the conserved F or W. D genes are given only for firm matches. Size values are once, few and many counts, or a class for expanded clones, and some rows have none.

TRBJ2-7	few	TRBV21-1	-	CASSVPLAGARNEQYF	TGTGCCAGCAGCGTACCTCTAGCGGGAGCAAGGAACGAGCAGTACTTC
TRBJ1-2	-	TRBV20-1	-	CSASLRPSVSYGYTF	TGCAGTGCTAGTCTCCGACCGTCCGTCAGCTATGGCTACACCTTC
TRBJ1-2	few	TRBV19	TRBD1	CASSPGQGHYGYTF	TGTGCCAGTAGCCCGGGACAGGGACACTATGGCTACACCTTC
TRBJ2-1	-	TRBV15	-	CATSRGPRDEQFF	TGTGCCACCAGCAGAGGTCCTAGGGATGAGCAGTTCTTC
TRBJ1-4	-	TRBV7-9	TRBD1	CASSLGGQGGEKLFF	TGTGCCAGCAGCTTAGGGGGACAGGGGGGTGAAAAACTGTTTTTT
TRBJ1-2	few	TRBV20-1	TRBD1	CSGVFRGYGYTF	TGCAGTGGGGTGTTCAGGGGGTATGGCTACACCTTC
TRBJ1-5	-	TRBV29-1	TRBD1	CSVAQGLEQPQHF	TGCAGCGTGGCACAGGGGTTGGAACAGCCCCAGCATTTT
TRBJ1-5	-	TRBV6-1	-	CASSEVGDWGNQPQHF	TGTGCCAGCAGTGAGGTAGGGGATTGGGGCAATCAGCCCCAGCATTTT
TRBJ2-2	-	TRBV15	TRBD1	CATSPGTGLTGELFF	TGTGCCACCAGCCCGGGGACAGGGCTCACCGGGGAGCTGTTTTTT
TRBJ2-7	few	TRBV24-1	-	CATTTGSGSSYEQYF	TGTGCCACCACCACCGGGTCCGGGAGCTCCTACGAGCAGTACTTC
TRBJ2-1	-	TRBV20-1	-	CSVATPRVNEQFF	TGCTCGGTAGCGACCCCTCGGGTCAATGAGCAGTTCTTC
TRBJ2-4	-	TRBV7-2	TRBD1	CASSIGGTNIQYF	TGTGCCAGCAGCATAGGGGGCACAAACATTCAGTACTTC
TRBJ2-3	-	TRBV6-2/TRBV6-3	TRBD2	CAGKRTSNTDTQYF	TGTGCCGGCAAGCGGACTAGCAACACAGATACGCAGTATTTT
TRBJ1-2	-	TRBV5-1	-	CASSLQGTVDYGYTF	TGCGCCAGCAGCTTACAGGGAACGGTGGACTATGGCTACACCTTC
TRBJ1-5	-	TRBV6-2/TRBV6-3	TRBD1	CASSPGTERFQPQHF	TGTGCCAGCAGCCCCGGGACAGAGCGGTTTCAGCCCCAGCATTTT
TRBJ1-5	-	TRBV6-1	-	CASSVRPQPQHF	TGTGCCAGCAGTGTGCGGCCACAGCCCCAGCATTTT
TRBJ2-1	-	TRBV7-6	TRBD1	CASSSGQGIYNEQFF	TGTGCCAGCAGCTCGGGACAGGGGATCTACAATGAGCAGTTCTTC
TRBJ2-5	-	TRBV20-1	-	CSAPLAGTQETQYF	TGCAGTGCACCACTAGCCGGGACCCAAGAGACCCAGTACTTC
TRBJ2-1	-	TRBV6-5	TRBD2	CASSYAGVEQFF	TGTGCCAGCAGTTACGCGGGAGTTGAGCAGTTCTTC
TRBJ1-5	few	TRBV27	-	CASSLLGQTNQPQHF	TGTGCCAGCAGTTTATTGGGACAAACCAATCAGCCCCAGCATTTT
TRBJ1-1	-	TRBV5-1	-	CASSLAGPTQGAFF	TGCGCCAGCAGCTTGGCCGGGCCAACCCAAGGGGCTTTCTTT
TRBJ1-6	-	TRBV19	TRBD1	CASSRQGMNSPLHF	TGTGCCAGTAGTCGACAGGGAATGAATTCACCCCTCCACTTT
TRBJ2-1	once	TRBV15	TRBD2	CATRGGLAAYNEQFF	TGTGCCACTCGGGGCGGACTAGCGGCGTACAATGAGCAGTTCTTC
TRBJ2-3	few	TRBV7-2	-	CASSLAQGSGTDTQYF	TGTGCCAGCAGCTTAGCGCAGGGGAGCGGAACAGATACGCAGTATTTT
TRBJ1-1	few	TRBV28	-	CASSYNRAVGTEAFF	TGTGCCAGCAGTTATAACAGGGCTGTCGGGACTGAAGCTTTCTTT
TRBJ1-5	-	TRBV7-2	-	CASSSQGGLEPQHF	TGTGCCAGCAGCTCTCAGGGAGGTTTGGAGCCCCAGCATTTT
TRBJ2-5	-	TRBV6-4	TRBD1	CASSPRQGETQYF	TGTGCCAGCAGTCCCCGACAGGGAGAGACCCAGTACTTC
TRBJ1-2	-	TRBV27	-	CASRLDFYGYTF	TGTGCCAGCAGACTGGATTTTTATGGCTACACCTTC
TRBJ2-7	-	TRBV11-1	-	CASSIGASSYEQYF	TGTGCCAGCAGCATCGGAGCAAGCTCCTACGAGCAGTACTTC
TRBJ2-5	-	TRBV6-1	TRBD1	CASSRLAGGQGAGAQYF	TGTGCCAGCAGCCGATTGGCGGGGGGACAGGGGGCAGGGGCCCAGTACTTC
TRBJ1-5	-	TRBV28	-	CASSPDTHSNQPQHF	TGTGCCAGCAGTCCCGATACACACAGCAATCAGCCCCAGCATTTT
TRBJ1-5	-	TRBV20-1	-	CSARQGDSNQPQHF	TGCAGTGCTAGGCAAGGGGATAGCAATCAGCCCCAGCATTTT
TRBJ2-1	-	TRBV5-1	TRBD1	CASGGQGMSGFNEQFF	TGCGCCAGCGGGGGACAGGGGATGTCGGGTTTTAATGAGCAGTTCTTC
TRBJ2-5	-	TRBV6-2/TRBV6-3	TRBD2	CASSYSGALLQETQYF	TGTGCCAGCAGTTACAGCGGGGCCCTTCTCCAAGAGACCCAGTACTTC
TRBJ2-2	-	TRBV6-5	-	CASSSGGNTGELFF	TGTGCCAGCAGTTCGGGGGGCAACACCGGGGAGCTGTTTTTT
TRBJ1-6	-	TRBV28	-	CASSPEDGKSSYNSPLHF	TGTGCCAGCAGTCCTGAGGACGGGAAGAGCTCCTATAATTCACCCCTCCACTTT
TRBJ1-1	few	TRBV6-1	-	CASRDHRVGTEAFF	TGTGCCAGCAGAGACCACAGGGTAGGCACTGAAGCTTTCTTT
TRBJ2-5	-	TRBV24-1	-	CATSDYSDFQETQYF	TGTGCCACCAGTGATTATTCCGACTTCCAAGAGACCCAGTACTTC
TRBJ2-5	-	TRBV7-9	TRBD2	CTSSLGRDLRETQYF	TGTACCAGCAGCTTAGGGAGGGACCTCCGCGAGACCCAGTACTTC